This record concerns one T cell receptor (beta chain) sequence. The data were produced by immunoSEQ multiplex PCR, yet TCRdb's version contains in-frame clones alone and is incomplete. The top ten clones hold approximately 1.6% of a sample with 90,000 or so clones, 94% of them seen once. CDR3 length equals 15 residues. CDR1 and CDR2 (germline): MDHEN, SYDVKM. V shed 4 bases and J shed 1 base, with 13 bases lying between them. The data belong to a study of T cell changes during pregnancy in multiple sclerosis. The gene calls are TRBV28 and TRBJ2-5; a possible D gene is TRBD2 (6 bases). The receptor's source is a female donor in good health, enrolled as a control in a pregnancy study. The sample here was peripheral blood, taken after pregnancy. The DNA of the CDR3 is TGTGCCAGCAGTTCCGCCCCGGGAGTCCAAGAGACCCAGTACTTC. Translation: CASSSAPGVQETQYF.